Listed below are T cell receptor beta chains from one sample, sequenced in a study of blood T cell repertoires in COVID-19. The method was immunoSEQ multiplex PCR; TCRdb's version includes in-frame clones alone and lacks a portion of them. The table has under 450,000 clones, approximately 90% seen once. What was sequenced was peripheral blood. The receptors shown here come from a woman aged 45-59 years with COVID-19, enrolled during active disease. Both conserved end residues are part of each CDR3. The D gene is left open where the match is weak. The size field is filled for only some rows; it gives once, few, many or a size class.

d_call	v_call	clone_size	j_call	cdr3_aa	cdr3_nt
.	TRBV6-5	.	TRBJ2-3	CASRKGQGTDTQYF	TGTGCCAGCAGAAAGGGGCAGGGCACAGATACGCAGTATTTT
TRBD2	TRBV9	.	TRBJ2-1	CASSVELAGLNEQFF	TGTGCCAGCAGCGTAGAACTAGCGGGGCTCAATGAGCAGTTCTTC
TRBD1	TRBV5-1	.	TRBJ1-1	CASSYGQGGAEAFF	TGCGCCAGCAGCTACGGACAGGGTGGCGCTGAAGCTTTCTTT
.	TRBV28	.	TRBJ1-2	CASSHAGAGEQNYGYTF	TGTGCCAGCAGTCACGCCGGGGCAGGGGAACAGAACTATGGCTACACCTTC
.	TRBV18	.	TRBJ2-3	CASSPLTVTDTQYF	TGTGCCAGCTCACCATTGACAGTCACAGATACGCAGTATTTT
TRBD1	TRBV10-3	.	TRBJ1-2	CAITETGGDYGYTF	TGTGCCATCACCGAAACAGGGGGGGACTATGGCTACACCTTC
.	TRBV15	.	TRBJ2-1	CATSGGAFAHNEQFF	TGTGCCACCAGCGGGGGGGCCTTCGCGCACAATGAGCAGTTCTTC
.	TRBV29-1	.	TRBJ2-7	CSVVPLITASAPYEQYF	TGCAGCGTTGTGCCCCTGATAACCGCCAGTGCCCCCTACGAGCAGTACTTC
.	TRBV30	.	TRBJ1-4	CAWRPRYTREKLFF	TGTGCCTGGAGACCCCGCTATACCCGGGAAAAACTGTTTTTT
.	TRBV19	once	TRBJ1-2	CASTQGGGYYGYTF	TGTGCCAGTACCCAGGGAGGGGGATACTATGGCTACACCTTC
.	TRBV4-1	.	TRBJ1-2	CASSQDPGSFGYGYTF	TGCGCCAGCAGCCAAGATCCCGGGTCCTTCGGCTATGGCTACACCTTC
TRBD1	TRBV5-1	once	TRBJ1-6	CASSGTGESPLHF	TGCGCCAGCAGCGGAACAGGGGAATCACCCCTCCACTTT
.	TRBV29-1	.	TRBJ2-3	CSVEGSAAREDTQYF	TGCAGCGTCGAGGGTTCGGCGGCCCGGGAAGATACGCAGTATTTT
.	TRBV25-1	.	TRBJ1-1	CASRTRSNTEAFF	TGTGCCAGCAGGACAAGGTCGAACACTGAAGCTTTCTTT
.	TRBV11-2	.	TRBJ1-2	CATGPGLTALGYGYTF	TGTGCCACCGGACCGGGTCTGACAGCCTTAGGTTATGGCTACACCTTC
TRBD2	TRBV5-4	.	TRBJ2-7	CASSLLTQRGHEQYF	TGTGCCAGCAGCTTATTAACCCAGCGGGGCCACGAGCAGTACTTC
.	TRBV27	few	TRBJ2-7	CASLSTRTYEQYF	TGTGCCAGCTTGTCGACTAGGACCTACGAGCAGTACTTC
.	TRBV7-2	.	TRBJ1-3	CASSFAPRGGGNTIYF	TGTGCCAGCAGCTTTGCCCCCAGAGGGGGTGGAAACACCATATATTTT
.	TRBV12-3/TRBV12-4	.	TRBJ1-1	CASSFGGVTEAFF	TGTGCCAGCAGTTTCGGGGGGGTCACTGAAGCTTTCTTT
.	TRBV5-1	.	TRBJ2-2	CASSWSAGNTGELFF	TGCGCCAGCAGCTGGTCAGCGGGGAACACCGGGGAGCTGTTTTTT
.	TRBV2	.	TRBJ1-2	CASGWGRSYGYTF	TGTGCCAGCGGTTGGGGGCGCTCCTATGGCTACACCTTC
.	TRBV4-2	.	TRBJ2-2	CASSQDSARWGPTNTGELFF	TGTGCCAGCAGCCAAGATTCTGCCAGATGGGGCCCCACGAACACCGGGGAGCTGTTTTTT
TRBD2	TRBV5-1	few	TRBJ2-7	CASSLVPSGAPYEQYF	TGCGCCAGCAGCTTAGTGCCGAGCGGGGCCCCCTACGAGCAGTACTTC
.	TRBV29-1	.	TRBJ1-2	CSVVSTNYGYTF	TGCAGCGTTGTGTCCACTAACTATGGCTACACCTTC
TRBD1	TRBV7-9	.	TRBJ1-4	CASSSRLDRTNEKLFF	TGTGCCAGCAGCTCGAGACTGGACAGGACTAATGAAAAACTGTTTTTT
.	TRBV5-1	.	TRBJ1-1	CASSLGGTGRGNTEAFF	TGCGCCAGCAGCTTGGGAGGTACAGGGAGAGGGAACACTGAAGCTTTCTTT
.	TRBV7-3	.	TRBJ2-3	CASSLGAWTDTQYF	TGTGCCAGCAGCTTAGGGGCGTGGACAGATACGCAGTATTTT
TRBD2	TRBV9	.	TRBJ2-1	CASSVGGGGLAGEQFF	TGTGCCAGCAGCGTAGGCGGCGGAGGACTAGCGGGTGAGCAGTTCTTC
.	TRBV5-4	.	TRBJ1-3	CASSLEGLSGNTIYF	TGTGCCAGCAGCTTAGAGGGTCTCTCTGGAAACACCATATATTTT
TRBD2	TRBV5-4	few	TRBJ2-1	CASRTSGGVSYNEQFF	TGTGCCAGCAGAACTAGCGGGGGGGTGTCCTACAATGAGCAGTTCTTC
TRBD1	TRBV10-3	.	TRBJ1-6	CAISEVVGPRQGNSPLHF	TGTGCCATCAGTGAGGTTGTGGGCCCCAGACAGGGGAATTCACCCCTCCACTTT
.	TRBV12-2	.	TRBJ1-2	CASRPTTGFRNYGYTF	TGTGCAAGTCGCCCTACTACCGGGTTTCGAAACTATGGCTACACCTTC
TRBD1	TRBV12-3/TRBV12-4	.	TRBJ2-1	CASSRGRDEQFF	TGTGCCAGCAGCAGGGGGCGAGATGAGCAGTTCTTC
TRBD2	TRBV6-6	.	TRBJ2-3	CASSLGGEADTQYF	TGTGCCAGCAGCCTCGGGGGGGAGGCAGATACGCAGTATTTT
.	TRBV7-9	many	TRBJ2-3	CASSQRTLGTDTQYF	TGTGCCAGCAGCCAGAGGACTCTGGGCACAGATACGCAGTATTTT
.	TRBV24-1	.	TRBJ1-1	CATSADSLNTEAFF	TGTGCCACCAGTGCGGACAGCTTGAACACTGAAGCTTTCTTT
TRBD2	TRBV5-4	.	TRBJ2-1	CASSATSGGENNEQFF	TGTGCCAGCAGCGCGACTAGCGGGGGGGAAAACAATGAGCAGTTCTTC
.	TRBV3-1/TRBV3-2	few	TRBJ1-3	CASSQGTEGNTIYF	TGTGCCAGCAGCCAAGGGACAGAAGGAAACACCATATATTTT
.	TRBV7-2	.	TRBJ2-7	CASSLTQGLSYEQYF	TGTGCCAGCAGCTTAACGCAGGGACTTAGCTACGAGCAGTACTTC